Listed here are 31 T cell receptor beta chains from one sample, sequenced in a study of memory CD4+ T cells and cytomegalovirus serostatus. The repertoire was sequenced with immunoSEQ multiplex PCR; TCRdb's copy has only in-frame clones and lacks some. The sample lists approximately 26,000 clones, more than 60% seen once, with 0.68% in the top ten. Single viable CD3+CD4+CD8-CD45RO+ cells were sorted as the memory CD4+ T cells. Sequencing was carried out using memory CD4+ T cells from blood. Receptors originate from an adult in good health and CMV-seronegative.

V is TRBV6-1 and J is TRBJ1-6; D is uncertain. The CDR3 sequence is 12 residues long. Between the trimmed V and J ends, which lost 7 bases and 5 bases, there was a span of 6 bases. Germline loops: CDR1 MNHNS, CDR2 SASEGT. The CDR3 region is CASMADNSPLHF. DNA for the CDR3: TGTGCCAGCATGGCAGATAATTCACCCCTCCACTTT.

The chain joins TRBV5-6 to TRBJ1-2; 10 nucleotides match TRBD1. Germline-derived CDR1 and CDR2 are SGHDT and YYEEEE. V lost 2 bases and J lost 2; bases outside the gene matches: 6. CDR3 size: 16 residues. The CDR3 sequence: CASSFGTGQGNYGYTF. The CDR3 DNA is TGTGCCAGCAGCTTTGGGACGGGACAGGGGAACTATGGCTACACCTTC.

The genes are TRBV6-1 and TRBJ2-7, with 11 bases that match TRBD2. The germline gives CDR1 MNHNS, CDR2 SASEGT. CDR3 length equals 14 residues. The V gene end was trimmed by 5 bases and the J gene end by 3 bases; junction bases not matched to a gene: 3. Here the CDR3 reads CASSLAGGDYEQYF. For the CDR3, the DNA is TGTGCCAGCAGTCTAGCGGGGGGAGACTACGAGCAGTACTTC.

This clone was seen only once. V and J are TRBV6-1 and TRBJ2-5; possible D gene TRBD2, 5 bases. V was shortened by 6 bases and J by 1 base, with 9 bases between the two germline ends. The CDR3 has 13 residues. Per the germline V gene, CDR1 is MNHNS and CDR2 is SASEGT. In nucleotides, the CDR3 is TGTGCCAGCAGGGTAGAGGGCCAAGAGACCCAGTACTTC. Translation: CASRVEGQETQYF.

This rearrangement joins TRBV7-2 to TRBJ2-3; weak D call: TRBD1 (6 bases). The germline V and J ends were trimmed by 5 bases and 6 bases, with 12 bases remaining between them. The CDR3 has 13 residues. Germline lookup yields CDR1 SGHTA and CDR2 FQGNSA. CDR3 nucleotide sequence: TGTGCCAGCAGCCCCACAGGGTTGGATACGCAGTATTTT. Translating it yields CASSPTGLDTQYF.

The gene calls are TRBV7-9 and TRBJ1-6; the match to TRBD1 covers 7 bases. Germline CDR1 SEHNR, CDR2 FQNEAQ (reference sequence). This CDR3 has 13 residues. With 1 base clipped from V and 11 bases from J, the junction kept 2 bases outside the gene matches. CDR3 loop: CASSLEGAAPLHF. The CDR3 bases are TGTGCCAGCAGCTTAGAGGGGGCGGCACCCCTCCACTTT.

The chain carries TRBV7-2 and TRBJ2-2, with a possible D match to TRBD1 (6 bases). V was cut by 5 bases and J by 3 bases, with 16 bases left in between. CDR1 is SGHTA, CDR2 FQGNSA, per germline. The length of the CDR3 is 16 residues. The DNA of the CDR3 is TGTGCCAGCAGCCTAACAGGGAAGGTGGACACCGGGGAGCTGTTTTTT. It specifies CASSLTGKVDTGELFF.

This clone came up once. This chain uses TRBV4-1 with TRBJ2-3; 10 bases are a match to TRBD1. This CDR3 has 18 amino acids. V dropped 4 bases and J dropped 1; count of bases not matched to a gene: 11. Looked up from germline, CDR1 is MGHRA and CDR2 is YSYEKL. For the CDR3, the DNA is TGCGCCAGCAGCCGTTATTCTCAGACAGGGGGCGGCACAGATACGCAGTATTTT. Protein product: CASSRYSQTGGGTDTQYF.

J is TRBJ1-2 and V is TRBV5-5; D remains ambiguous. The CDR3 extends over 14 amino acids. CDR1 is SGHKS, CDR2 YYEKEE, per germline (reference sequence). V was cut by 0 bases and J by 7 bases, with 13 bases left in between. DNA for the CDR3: TGTGCCAGCAGCTTGGCGCCGGGCGATCGTGGCTACACCTTC. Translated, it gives CASSLAPGDRGYTF.

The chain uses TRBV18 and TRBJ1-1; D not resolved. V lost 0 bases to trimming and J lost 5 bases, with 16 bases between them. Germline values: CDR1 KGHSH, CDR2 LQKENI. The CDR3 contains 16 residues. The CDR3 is CASSPPVSGEGTEAFF. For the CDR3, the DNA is TGTGCCAGCTCACCACCGGTTTCGGGAGAAGGAACTGAAGCTTTCTTT.

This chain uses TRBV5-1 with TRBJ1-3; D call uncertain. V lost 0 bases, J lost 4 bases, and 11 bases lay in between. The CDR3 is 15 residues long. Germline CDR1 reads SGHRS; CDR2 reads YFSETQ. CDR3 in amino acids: CASSLDGVPGNTIYF. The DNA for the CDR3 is TGCGCCAGCAGCTTGGACGGGGTACCCGGAAACACCATATATTTT.

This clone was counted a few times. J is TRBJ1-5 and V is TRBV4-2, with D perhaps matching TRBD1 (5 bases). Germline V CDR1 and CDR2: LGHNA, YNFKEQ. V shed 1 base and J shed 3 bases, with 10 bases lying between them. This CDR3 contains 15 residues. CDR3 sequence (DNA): TGTGCCAGCAGCCAAGCGGCGGGGACCAATCAGCCCCAGCATTTT. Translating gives CASSQAAGTNQPQHF.

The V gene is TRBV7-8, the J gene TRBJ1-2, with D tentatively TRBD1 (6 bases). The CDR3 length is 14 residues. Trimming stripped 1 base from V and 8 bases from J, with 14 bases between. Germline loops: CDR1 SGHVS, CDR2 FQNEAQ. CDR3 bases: TGTGCCAGCAGCTTAGTAGCATCGGACAGCGGCTACACCTTC. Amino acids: CASSLVASDSGYTF.

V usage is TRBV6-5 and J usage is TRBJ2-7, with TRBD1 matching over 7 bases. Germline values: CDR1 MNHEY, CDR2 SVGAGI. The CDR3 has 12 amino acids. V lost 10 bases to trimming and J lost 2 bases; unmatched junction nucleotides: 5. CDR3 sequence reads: CATKGTAYEQYF. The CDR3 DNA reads TGTGCCACTAAAGGGACAGCCTACGAGCAGTACTTC.

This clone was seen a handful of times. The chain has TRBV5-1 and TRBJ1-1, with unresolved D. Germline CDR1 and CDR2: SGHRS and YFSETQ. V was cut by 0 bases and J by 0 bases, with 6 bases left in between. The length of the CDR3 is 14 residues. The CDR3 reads CASSLEAVNTEAFF. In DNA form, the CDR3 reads TGCGCCAGCAGCTTGGAGGCAGTGAACACTGAAGCTTTCTTT.

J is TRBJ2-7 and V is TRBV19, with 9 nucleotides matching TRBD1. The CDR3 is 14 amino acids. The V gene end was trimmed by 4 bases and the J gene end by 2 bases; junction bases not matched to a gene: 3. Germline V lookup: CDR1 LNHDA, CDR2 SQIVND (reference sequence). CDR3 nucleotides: TGTGCCAGTAGTAGGACAGGGGAAGCCTACGAGCAGTACTTC. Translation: CASSRTGEAYEQYF.

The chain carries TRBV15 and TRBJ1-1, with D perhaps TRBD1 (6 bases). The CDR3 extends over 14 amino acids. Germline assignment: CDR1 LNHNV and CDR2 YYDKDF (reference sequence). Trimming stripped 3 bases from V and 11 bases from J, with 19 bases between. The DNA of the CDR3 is TGTGCCACCAGCAGCCCCGAGCGGGGGGCCGGGGCTTTCTTT. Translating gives CATSSPERGAGAFF.

The DNA of the CDR3 is TGTGCCAGCTCACCACCTACGGTGGCAGGGATTACGGGTCAGCCCCAGCATTTT. Protein product: CASSPPTVAGITGQPQHF. This chain links TRBV18 with TRBJ1-5, with D perhaps TRBD1 (5 bases). V dropped 0 bases and J dropped 6 bases, with 21 bases sitting between them. The germline gives CDR1 KGHSH, CDR2 LQKENI. The CDR3 consists of 18 residues.

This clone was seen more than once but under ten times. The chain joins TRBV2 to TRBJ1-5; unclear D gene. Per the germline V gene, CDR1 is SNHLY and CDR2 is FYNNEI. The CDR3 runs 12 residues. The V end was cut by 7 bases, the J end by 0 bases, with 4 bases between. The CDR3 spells CASTDSNQPQHF. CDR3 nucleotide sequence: TGTGCCAGCACCGATAGCAATCAGCCCCAGCATTTT.

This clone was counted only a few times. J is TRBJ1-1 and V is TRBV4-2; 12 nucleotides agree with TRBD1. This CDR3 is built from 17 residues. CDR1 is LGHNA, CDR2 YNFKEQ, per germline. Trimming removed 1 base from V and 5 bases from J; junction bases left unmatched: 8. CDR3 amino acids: CASSQGDRGPVATEAFF. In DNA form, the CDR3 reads TGTGCCAGCAGCCAAGGGGACAGGGGGCCTGTGGCGACTGAAGCTTTCTTT.

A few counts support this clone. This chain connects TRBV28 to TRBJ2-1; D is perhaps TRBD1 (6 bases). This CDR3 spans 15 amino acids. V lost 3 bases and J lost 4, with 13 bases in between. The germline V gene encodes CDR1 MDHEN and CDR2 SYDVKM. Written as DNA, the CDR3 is TGTGCCAGCAGTTTTCAGGGGAACCCTTACAATGAGCAGTTCTTC. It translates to CASSFQGNPYNEQFF. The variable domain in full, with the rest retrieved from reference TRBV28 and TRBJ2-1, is DVKVTQSSRYLVKRTGEKVFLECVQDMDHENMFWYRQDPGLGLRLIYFSYDVKMKEKGDIPEGYSVSREKKERFSLILESASTNQTSMYLCASSFQGNPYNEQFFGPGTRLTVL.

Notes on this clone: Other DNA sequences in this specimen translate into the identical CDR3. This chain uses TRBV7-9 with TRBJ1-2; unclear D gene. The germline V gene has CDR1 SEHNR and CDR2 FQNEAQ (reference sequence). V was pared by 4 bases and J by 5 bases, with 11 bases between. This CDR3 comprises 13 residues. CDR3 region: CASSSGSLYGYTF. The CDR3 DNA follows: TGTGCCAGCAGCTCCGGCTCGCTGTATGGCTACACCTTC.

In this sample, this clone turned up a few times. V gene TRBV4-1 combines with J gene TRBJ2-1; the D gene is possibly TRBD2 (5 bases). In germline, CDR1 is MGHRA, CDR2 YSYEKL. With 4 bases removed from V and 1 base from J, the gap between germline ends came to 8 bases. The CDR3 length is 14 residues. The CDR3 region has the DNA TGCGCCAGCAGCCTGGACTCGTCCTACAATGAGCAGTTCTTC. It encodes CASSLDSSYNEQFF.

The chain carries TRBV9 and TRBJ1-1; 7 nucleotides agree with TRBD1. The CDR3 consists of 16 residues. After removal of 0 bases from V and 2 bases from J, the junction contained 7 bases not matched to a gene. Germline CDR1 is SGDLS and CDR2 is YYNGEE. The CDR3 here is CASSVGWTGPNTEAFF. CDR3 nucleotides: TGTGCCAGCAGCGTAGGTTGGACAGGCCCTAACACTGAAGCTTTCTTT.

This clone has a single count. CDR3 region: CASSYGRGISYEQYF. As DNA, the CDR3 is TGTGCCAGCAGTTACGGGAGGGGGATCTCCTACGAGCAGTACTTC. The rearrangement joins TRBV6-5 to TRBJ2-7; D may be TRBD2 (7 bases). Germline assignment: CDR1 MNHEY and CDR2 SVGAGI. V lost 2 bases to trimming and J lost 0 bases, with 11 bases between them. This CDR3 spans 15 amino acids.

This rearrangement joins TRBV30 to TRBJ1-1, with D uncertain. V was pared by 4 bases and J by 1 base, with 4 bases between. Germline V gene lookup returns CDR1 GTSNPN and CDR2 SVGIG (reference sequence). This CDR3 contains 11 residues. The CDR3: CAWNGNTEAFF. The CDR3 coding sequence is TGTGCCTGGAACGGGAACACTGAAGCTTTCTTT.

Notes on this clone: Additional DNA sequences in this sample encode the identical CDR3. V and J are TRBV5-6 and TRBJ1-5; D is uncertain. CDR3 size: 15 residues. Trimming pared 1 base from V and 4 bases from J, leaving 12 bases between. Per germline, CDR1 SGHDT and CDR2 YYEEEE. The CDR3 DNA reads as TGTGCCAGCAGCTTGAGATTCGCGGGTAATCAGCCCCAGCATTTT. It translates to CASSLRFAGNQPQHF.

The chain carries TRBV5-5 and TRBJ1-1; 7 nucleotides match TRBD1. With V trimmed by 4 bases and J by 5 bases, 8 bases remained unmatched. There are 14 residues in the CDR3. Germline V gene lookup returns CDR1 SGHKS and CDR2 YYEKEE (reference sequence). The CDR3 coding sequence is TGTGCCAGCAGCCAAACAGGGGTAAGGACTGAAGCTTTCTTT. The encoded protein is CASSQTGVRTEAFF.

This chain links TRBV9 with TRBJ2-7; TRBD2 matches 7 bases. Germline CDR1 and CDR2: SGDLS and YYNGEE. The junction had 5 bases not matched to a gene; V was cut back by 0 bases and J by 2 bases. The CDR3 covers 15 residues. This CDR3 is CASSVGVSGTYEQYF. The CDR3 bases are TGTGCCAGCAGCGTAGGGGTAAGCGGGACCTACGAGCAGTACTTC.

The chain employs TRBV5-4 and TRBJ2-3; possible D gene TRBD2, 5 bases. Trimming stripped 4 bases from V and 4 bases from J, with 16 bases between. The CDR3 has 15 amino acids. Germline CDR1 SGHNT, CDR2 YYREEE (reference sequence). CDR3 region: CASSGRVSSADTQYF. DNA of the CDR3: TGTGCCAGCAGCGGTCGAGTCAGTAGCGCAGATACGCAGTATTTT.

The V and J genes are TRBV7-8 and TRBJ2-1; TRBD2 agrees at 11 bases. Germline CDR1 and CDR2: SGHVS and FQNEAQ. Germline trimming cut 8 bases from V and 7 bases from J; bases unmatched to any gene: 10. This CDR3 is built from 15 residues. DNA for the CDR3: TGTGCCAGCCATCGCTTAGCGGGGGGGCGGAATGAGCAGTTCTTC. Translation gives CASHRLAGGRNEQFF.